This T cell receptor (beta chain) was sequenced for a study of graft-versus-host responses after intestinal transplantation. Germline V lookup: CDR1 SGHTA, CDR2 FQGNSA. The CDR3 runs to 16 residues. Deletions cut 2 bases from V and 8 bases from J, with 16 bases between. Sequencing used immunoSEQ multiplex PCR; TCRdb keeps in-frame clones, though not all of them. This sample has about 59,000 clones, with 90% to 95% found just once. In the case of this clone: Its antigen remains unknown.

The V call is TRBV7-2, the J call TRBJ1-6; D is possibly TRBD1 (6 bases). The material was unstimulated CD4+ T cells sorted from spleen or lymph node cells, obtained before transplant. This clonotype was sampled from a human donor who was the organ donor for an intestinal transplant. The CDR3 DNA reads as TGTGCCAGCAGCTTATCGGGGACAAGTAGCCATTCACCCCTCCACTTT. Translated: CASSLSGTSSHSPLHF. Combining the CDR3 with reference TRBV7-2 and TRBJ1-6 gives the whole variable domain GAGVSQSPSNKVTEKGKDVELRCDPISGHTALYWYRQSLGQGLEFLIYFQGNSAPDKSGLPSDRFSAERTGGSVSTLTIQRTQQEDSAVYLCASSLSGTSSHSPLHFGNGTRLTVT.